The clone carrying this T cell receptor beta chain has only a few counts. At one of its ends the junction is not consistent with the germline gene, which may arise from a read error. TRB rearrangements spanning V, D and J were amplified using mixed TRB-A/B primers. TCRdb ran MiXCR on the multiplex PCR reads and lists one entry per CDR3 protein. This sample has approximately 2,000 distinct CDR3 sequences, with 15% to 20% found just once. The sample comes from a study of T cell repertoires in aging, cancer and after chemotherapy. Amplification of TCR beta used genomic DNA extracted from peripheral blood. The sequence was collected from a human donor with a solid tumor. The sequencing input was blood.

The CDR3 is CSVELGAF. DNA of the CDR3: TGCAGCGTTGAACTTGGCGCCTTT. This chain connects TRBV29-1 to TRBJ2-3; D gene uncertain. Germline V lookup: CDR1 SQVTM, CDR2 ANQGSEA. The CDR3 extends over 8 amino acids.